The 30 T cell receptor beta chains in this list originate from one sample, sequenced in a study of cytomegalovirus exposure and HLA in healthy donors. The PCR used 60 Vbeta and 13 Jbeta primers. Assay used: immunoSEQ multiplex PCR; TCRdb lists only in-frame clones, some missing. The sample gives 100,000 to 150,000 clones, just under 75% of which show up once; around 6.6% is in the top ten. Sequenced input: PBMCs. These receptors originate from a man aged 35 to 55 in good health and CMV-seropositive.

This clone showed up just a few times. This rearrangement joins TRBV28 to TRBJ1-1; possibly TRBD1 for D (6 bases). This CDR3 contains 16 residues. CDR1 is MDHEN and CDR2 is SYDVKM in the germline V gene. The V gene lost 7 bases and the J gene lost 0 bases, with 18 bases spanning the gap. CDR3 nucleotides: TGTGCCAGCACGGGGGGCGGCCTACTGATGAACACTGAAGCTTTCTTT. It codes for CASTGGGLLMNTEAFF. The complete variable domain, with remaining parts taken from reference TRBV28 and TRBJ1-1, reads DVKVTQSSRYLVKRTGEKVFLECVQDMDHENMFWYRQDPGLGLRLIYFSYDVKMKEKGDIPEGYSVSREKKERFSLILESASTNQTSMYLCASTGGGLLMNTEAFFGQGTRLTVV.

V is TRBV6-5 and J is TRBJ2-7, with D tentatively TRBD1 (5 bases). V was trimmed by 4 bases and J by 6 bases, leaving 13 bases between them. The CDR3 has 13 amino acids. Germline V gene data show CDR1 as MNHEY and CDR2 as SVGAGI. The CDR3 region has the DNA TGTGCCAGCAGTTTCAGGGCCGCCGGCGAGCAGTACTTC. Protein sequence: CASSFRAAGEQYF.

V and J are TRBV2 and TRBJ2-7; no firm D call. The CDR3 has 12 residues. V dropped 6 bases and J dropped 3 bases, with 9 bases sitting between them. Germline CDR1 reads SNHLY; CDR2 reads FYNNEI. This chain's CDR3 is CASRAESYEQYF. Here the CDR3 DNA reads TGTGCCAGCAGGGCGGAAAGCTACGAGCAGTACTTC.

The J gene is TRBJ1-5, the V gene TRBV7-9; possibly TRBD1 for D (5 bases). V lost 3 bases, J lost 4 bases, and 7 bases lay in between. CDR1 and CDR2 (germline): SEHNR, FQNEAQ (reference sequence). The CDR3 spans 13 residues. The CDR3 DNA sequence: TGTGCCAGCAGCTTTGACAGTAATCAGCCCCAGCATTTT. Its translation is CASSFDSNQPQHF.

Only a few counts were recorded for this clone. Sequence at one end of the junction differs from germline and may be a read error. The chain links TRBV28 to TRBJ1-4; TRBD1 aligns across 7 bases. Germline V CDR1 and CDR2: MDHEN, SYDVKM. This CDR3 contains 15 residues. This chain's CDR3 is CATGQPPRMNGKLFF. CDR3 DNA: TGTGCCACGGGACAGCCTCCGCGAATGAATGGAAAACTGTTTTTT.

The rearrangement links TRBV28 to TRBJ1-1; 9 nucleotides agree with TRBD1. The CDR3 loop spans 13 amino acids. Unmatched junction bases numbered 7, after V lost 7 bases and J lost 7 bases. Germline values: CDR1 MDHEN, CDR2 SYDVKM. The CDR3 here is CASILQGADEAFF. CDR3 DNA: TGTGCCAGCATTCTACAGGGGGCTGATGAAGCTTTCTTT.

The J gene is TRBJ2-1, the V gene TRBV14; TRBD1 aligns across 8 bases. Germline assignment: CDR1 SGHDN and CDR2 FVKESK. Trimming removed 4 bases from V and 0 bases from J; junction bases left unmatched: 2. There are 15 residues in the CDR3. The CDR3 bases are TGTGCCAGCAGCCGACAGGGGCCCTCCTACAATGAGCAGTTCTTC. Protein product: CASSRQGPSYNEQFF.

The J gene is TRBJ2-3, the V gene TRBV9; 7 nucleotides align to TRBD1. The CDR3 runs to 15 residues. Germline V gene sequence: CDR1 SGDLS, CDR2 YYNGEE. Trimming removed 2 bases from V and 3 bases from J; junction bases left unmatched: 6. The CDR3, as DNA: TGTGCCAGCAGCGTTCCCACAGGGGTTACAGATACGCAGTATTTT. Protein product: CASSVPTGVTDTQYF. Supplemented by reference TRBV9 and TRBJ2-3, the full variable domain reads DSGVTQTPKHLITATGQRVTLRCSPRSGDLSVYWYQQSLDQGLQFLIQYYNGEERAKGNILERFSAQQFPDLHSELNLSSLELGDSALYFCASSVPTGVTDTQYFGPGTRLTVL.

The CDR3 region is CSMTTGPSYNEQFF. CDR3 DNA sequence: TGCAGCATGACGACAGGGCCCTCCTACAATGAGCAGTTCTTC. This sequence joins TRBV29-1 and TRBJ2-1, with TRBD1 matching 7 bases. Germline V CDR1 and CDR2: SQVTM, ANQGSEA. V dropped 8 bases and J dropped 0; count of bases not matched to a gene: 7. This CDR3 spans 14 amino acids.

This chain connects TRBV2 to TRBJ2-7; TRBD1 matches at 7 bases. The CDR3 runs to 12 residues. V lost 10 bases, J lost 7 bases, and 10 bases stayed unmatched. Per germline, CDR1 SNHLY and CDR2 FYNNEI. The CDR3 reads CATSSGGWEQYF. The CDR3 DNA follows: TGTGCCACATCCTCAGGGGGATGGGAGCAGTACTTC.

This chain's CDR3 is CASSKQGDGYTF. As DNA, the CDR3 is TGCGCCAGCAGCAAACAGGGGGATGGCTACACCTTC. The gene calls are TRBV5-1 and TRBJ1-2, with TRBD1 matching 8 bases. Looked up from germline, CDR1 is SGHRS and CDR2 is YFSETQ. This CDR3 has 12 residues. V was clipped by 4 bases and J by 6 bases; unmatched bases: 2.

This CDR3 reads CASSEGLLYNEQFF. In DNA form, the CDR3 reads TGTGCCAGCAGTGAGGGACTCCTCTACAATGAGCAGTTCTTC. This chain uses TRBV27 with TRBJ2-1, with D perhaps TRBD2 (6 bases). Trimming shortened V by 5 bases and J by 3 bases, and 11 bases separated the two germline ends. From germline, CDR1 is MNHEY and CDR2 SMNVEV (reference sequence). The length of the CDR3 is 14 residues.

The CDR3, as DNA: TGTGCCAGCAGCTTGGAGGGCACAGATACGCAGTATTTT. Amino acids: CASSLEGTDTQYF. This chain links TRBV6-4 with TRBJ2-3; TRBD2 might be the D (5 bases). Germline V CDR1 and CDR2: MRHNA, SNTAGT. V lost 6 bases and J 1 base, leaving 8 bases between the germline ends. The CDR3 is made up of 13 amino acids.

The DNA of the CDR3 is TGTGCCAGCAGTTTGAACAGCAATGAGCAGTTCTTC. It is translated as CASSLNSNEQFF. The chain has TRBV28 and TRBJ2-1; D gene ambiguous. The V gene's germline CDR1 is MDHEN and CDR2 SYDVKM. The V gene lost 3 bases and the J gene lost 6 bases, with 6 bases spanning the gap. The CDR3 has 12 residues. Together with reference TRBV28 and TRBJ2-1, the CDR3 gives the full variable domain: DVKVTQSSRYLVKRTGEKVFLECVQDMDHENMFWYRQDPGLGLRLIYFSYDVKMKEKGDIPEGYSVSREKKERFSLILESASTNQTSMYLCASSLNSNEQFFGPGTRLTVL.

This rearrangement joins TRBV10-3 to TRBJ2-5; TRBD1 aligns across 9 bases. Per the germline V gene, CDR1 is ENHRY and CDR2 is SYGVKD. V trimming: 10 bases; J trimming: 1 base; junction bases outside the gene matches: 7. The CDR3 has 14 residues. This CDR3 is CATKQGAIQETQYF. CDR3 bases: TGTGCCACCAAACAGGGGGCAATCCAAGAGACCCAGTACTTC.

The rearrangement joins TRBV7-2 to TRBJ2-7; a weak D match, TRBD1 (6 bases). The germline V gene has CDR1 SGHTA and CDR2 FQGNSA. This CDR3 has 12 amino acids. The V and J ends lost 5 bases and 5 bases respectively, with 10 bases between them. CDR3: CASSQGTNEQYF. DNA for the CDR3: TGTGCCAGCAGCCAAGGGACAAACGAGCAGTACTTC.

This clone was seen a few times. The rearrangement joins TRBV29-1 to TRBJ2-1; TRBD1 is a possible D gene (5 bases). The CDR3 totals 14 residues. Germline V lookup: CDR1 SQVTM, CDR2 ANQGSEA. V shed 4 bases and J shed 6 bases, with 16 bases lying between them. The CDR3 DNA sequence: TGCAGCGTTGTCAGGGCCCAGCTGAGCAATGAGCAGTTCTTC. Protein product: CSVVRAQLSNEQFF.

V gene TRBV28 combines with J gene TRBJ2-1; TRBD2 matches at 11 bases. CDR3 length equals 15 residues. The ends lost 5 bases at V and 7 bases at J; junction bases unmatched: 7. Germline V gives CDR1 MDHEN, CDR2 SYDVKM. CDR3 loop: CASSQLAGVRNEQFF. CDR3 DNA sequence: TGTGCCAGCAGTCAACTAGCGGGAGTCAGGAATGAGCAGTTCTTC.

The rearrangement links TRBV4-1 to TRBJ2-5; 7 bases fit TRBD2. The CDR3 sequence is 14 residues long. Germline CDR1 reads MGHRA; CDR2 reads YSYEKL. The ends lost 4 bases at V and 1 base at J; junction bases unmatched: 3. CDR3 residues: CASSPRLAQETQYF. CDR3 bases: TGCGCCAGCAGCCCTCGACTAGCCCAAGAGACCCAGTACTTC.

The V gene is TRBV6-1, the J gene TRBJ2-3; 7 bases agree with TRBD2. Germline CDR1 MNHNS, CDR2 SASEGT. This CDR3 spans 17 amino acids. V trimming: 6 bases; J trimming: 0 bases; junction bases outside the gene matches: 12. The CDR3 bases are TGTGCCAGCAGAGAATCCTGGCGCGGGAGCAGCACAGATACGCAGTATTTT. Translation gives CASRESWRGSSTDTQYF.

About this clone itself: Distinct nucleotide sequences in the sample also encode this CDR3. The CDR3 reads CASSLSSYNEQFF. For the CDR3, the DNA is TGTGCCAGCAGTTTGAGCTCCTACAATGAGCAGTTCTTC. This chain links TRBV27 with TRBJ2-1; unclear D gene. From germline, CDR1 is MNHEY and CDR2 SMNVEV (reference sequence). V lost 3 bases, J lost 0 bases, and 3 bases lay in between. The CDR3 length is 13 residues.

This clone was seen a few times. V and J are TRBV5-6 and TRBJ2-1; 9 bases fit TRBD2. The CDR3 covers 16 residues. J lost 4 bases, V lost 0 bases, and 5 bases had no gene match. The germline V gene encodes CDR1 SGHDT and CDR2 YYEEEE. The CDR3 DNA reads TGTGCCAGCAGCTTGGGTTCGGCGGGGGGGTACAATGAGCAGTTCTTC. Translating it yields CASSLGSAGGYNEQFF.

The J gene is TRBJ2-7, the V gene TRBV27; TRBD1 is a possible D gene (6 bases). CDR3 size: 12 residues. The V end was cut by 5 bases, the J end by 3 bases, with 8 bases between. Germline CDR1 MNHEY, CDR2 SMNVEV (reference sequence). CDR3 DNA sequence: TGTGCCAGCAGTGGGACAAACTACGAGCAGTACTTC. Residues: CASSGTNYEQYF.

The CDR3 loop is CAISESGLNSTYEQYF. CDR3 coding DNA: TGTGCCATCAGTGAGTCGGGTCTCAATAGCACTTACGAGCAGTACTTC. The rearrangement joins TRBV10-3 to TRBJ2-7; D is unclear. Germline V CDR1 and CDR2: ENHRY, SYGVKD. Trimming took off 0 bases at V and 4 bases at J, with 16 bases between the two ends. CDR3 length equals 16 residues.

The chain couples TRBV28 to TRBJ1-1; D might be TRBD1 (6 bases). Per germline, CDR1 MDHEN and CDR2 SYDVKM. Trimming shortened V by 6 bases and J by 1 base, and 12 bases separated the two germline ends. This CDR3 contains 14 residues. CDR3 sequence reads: CASRIGGENTEAFF. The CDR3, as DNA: TGTGCCAGCAGAATAGGGGGGGAGAACACTGAAGCTTTCTTT.

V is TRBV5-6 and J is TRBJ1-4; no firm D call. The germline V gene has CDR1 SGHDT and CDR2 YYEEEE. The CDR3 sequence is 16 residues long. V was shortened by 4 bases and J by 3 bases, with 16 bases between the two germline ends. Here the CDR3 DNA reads TGTGCCAGCAGCCGCCAGACGTTGGGAGCTAATGAAAAACTGTTTTTT. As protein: CASSRQTLGANEKLFF.

CDR3 in DNA: TGTGCCTGGAGGGACAGGGGTTACACTGAAGCTTTCTTT. This sequence encodes CAWRDRGYTEAFF. The J gene is TRBJ1-1, the V gene TRBV30; 9 bases fit TRBD1. V lost 3 bases, J lost 3 bases, and 2 bases stayed unmatched. The CDR3 covers 13 residues. Germline CDR1 GTSNPN, CDR2 SVGIG (reference sequence).

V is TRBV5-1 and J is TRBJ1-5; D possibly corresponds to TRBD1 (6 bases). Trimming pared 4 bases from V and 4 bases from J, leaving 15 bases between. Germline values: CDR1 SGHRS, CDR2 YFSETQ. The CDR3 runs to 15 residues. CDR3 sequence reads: CASSLGTSSNQPQHF. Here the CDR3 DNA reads TGCGCCAGCAGCCTCGGGACATCCTCTAATCAGCCCCAGCATTTT.

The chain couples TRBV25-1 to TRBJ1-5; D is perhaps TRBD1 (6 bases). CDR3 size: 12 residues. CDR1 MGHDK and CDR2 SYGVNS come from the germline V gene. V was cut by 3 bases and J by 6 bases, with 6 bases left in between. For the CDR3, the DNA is TGTGCCAGCAGTGAGGACAGTCAGCCCCAGCATTTT. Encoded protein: CASSEDSQPQHF.

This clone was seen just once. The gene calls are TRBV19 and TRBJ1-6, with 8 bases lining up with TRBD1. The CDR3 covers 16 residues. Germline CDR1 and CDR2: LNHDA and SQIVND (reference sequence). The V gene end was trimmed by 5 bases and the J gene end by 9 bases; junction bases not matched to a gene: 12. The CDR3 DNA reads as TGTGCCAGTAGTGCCCAGTTCCAGGGGGCCAGTTCACCCCTCCACTTT. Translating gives CASSAQFQGASSPLHF.